This T cell receptor beta chain was observed in a study of regulatory T cells in long-lasting Graves disease. TCR beta libraries were built with iRepertoire HTBI primers and Arm-PCR of CDR3 regions. A single record per CDR3 protein comes from TCRdb applying MiXCR to the multiplex PCR reads. Of around 460,000 distinct CDR3 sequences in the sample, approximately 15% are singletons; the top ten hold around a sixth. This clonotype came up many times. Its antigen is still unknown. Study results and limitations: There were preferences for TRBV28, TRBJ1-2 and TRBJ2-5 in persistent disease.

The time point: newly diagnosed GD, antithyroid drugs for less than 3 months. RNA extracted from PBMCs served as the sequencing template. Germline CDR1 reads MNHNS; CDR2 reads SASEGT. The CDR3 runs 15 residues. The junction had 7 bases not matched to a gene; V was cut back by 6 bases and J by 4 bases. This sample was also put to use in a study of T cells in Graves' hyperthyroidism and ophthalmopathy. That work adds: Primed by the HTBI set, a first-round RT-PCR was run on the TCR CDR3.

V and J are TRBV6-1 and TRBJ2-1; TRBD1 matches 9 bases. The sequences come from peripheral blood mononuclear cells (PBMCs), collected at new diagnosis, from a patient treated with antithyroid drugs. The receptor was derived from a woman between 45 and 60 years old with Graves disease. CDR3 in DNA: TGTGCCAGCAGGGACCGGGACAGGGTTTACAATGAGCAGTTCTTC. Protein: CASRDRDRVYNEQFF.